Reported below is one TCR beta chain. The assay was immunoSEQ multiplex PCR, and TCRdb's table has in-frame clones only and misses some. Here the sample spans 350,000 to 400,000 clones, roughly 90% being singletons. V lost 5 bases and J lost 0, with 14 bases in between. CDR1 is SGHVS, CDR2 FQNEAQ, per germline. The CDR3 sequence is 16 residues long. This sample is part of a study of blood T cell repertoires in COVID-19. Study details: Material from acute and convalescent COVID-19 was sourced from the United States, Italy and Spain.

The specimen was peripheral blood. The rearrangement joins TRBV7-8 to TRBJ2-1; D ambiguous. This receptor was identified in a young woman with COVID-19, enrolled during active disease. CDR3 DNA sequence: TGTGCCAGCAGCCCCGCTGCGGTAGGCTCCTACAATGAGCAGTTCTTC. Translating gives CASSPAAVGSYNEQFF.